This TCR beta chain is from a study of T cells after yellow fever vaccination. Study summary: The authors prepared low-cell-number fractions using SMART-Seq v4 Ultra Low Input.

Synthesis of TCR cDNA relied on 5'RACE template switching, which attached a universal primer site and UMIs. A single record per CDR3 protein comes from TCRdb applying MiXCR to the 5' RACE reads. The sample has roughly 250,000 distinct CDR3 sequences; 13% are singletons. V dropped 6 bases and J dropped 10 bases, with 13 bases sitting between them. This CDR3 is built from 11 residues. Germline CDR1 SQVTM, CDR2 ANQGSEA. Comments on this clonotype: Its antigen is still unknown.

Study results and caveats: It was a small share of clonotypes that appeared in both CD4 and CD8 compartments. The study re-detected most primary-vaccination clones after the booster (roughly 95% CD4, roughly 88% CD8).

The source is a man aged 25-40 years who received the YFV17D yellow fever vaccine. This specimen was CD4+ T cells sorted from PBMCs, taken 45 days after the yellow fever booster vaccination. The chain employs TRBV29-1 and TRBJ2-1; D call uncertain. CDR3 sequence: CSVAGPPEQFF. The DNA for the CDR3 is TGCAGCGTAGCAGGCCCGCCCGAGCAGTTCTTC.